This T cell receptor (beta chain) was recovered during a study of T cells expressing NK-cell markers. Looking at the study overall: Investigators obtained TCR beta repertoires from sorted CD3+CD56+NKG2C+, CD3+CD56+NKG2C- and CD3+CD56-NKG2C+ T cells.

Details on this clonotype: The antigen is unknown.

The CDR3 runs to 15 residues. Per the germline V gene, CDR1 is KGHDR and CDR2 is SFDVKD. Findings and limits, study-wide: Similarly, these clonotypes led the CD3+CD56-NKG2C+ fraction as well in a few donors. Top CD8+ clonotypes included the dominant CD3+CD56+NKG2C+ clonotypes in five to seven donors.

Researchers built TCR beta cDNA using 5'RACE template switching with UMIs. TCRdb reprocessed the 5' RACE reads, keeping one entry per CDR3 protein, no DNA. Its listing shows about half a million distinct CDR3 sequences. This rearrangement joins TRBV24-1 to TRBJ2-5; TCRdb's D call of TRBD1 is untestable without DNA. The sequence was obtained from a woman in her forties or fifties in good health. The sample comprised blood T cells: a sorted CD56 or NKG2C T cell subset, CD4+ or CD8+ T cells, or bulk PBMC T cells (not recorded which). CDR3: CATGKGRSAQETQYF.